This is a list of T cell receptor beta chains from one sample in a study of cytomegalovirus exposure and HLA in healthy donors. Some clones are missing from TCRdb's copy, which holds only in-frame ones; the method was immunoSEQ multiplex PCR. Here the sample spans fewer than 150,000 clones, about 80% being singletons. Sequencing was carried out using PBMCs. These receptors originate from a female donor in good health and CMV-seropositive. The conserved cysteine and the conserved F or W are not part of the CDR3 here.

v_gene	len	j_gene	CDR3aa
TRBV18	14	TRBJ2-2	ASSPRSGTNTGELF
TRBV19	12	TRBJ1-5	ASSMVRGNQPQH
TRBV6-5	11	TRBJ1-1	ASRSSMNTEAF
TRBV6-1	12	TRBJ2-3	AGSSGGNSDTQY
TRBV27	12	TRBJ2-1	ASTTGRTYNEQF
TRBV19	17	TRBJ2-1	ASSIEGILAGGPYNEQF
TRBV6-1	15	TRBJ1-5	ASSVTGGESLPPSQH
TRBV6-5	13	TRBJ1-5	ASRAGGPLNQPQH
TRBV4-2	13	TRBJ1-1	ASSQAATGMPEAF
TRBV30	15	TRBJ2-2	AWRTRLAGANTGELF
TRBV5-6	12	TRBJ2-3	ASSSGTSTDTQY
TRBV10-3	15	TRBJ1-5	AISQTPTAFSNQPQH
TRBV28	13	TRBJ1-2	ASSLAASGGYGYT
TRBV7-6	12	TRBJ1-6	ASSLRQANSPLH
TRBV19	12	TRBJ2-5	ASSIGGGGETQY
TRBV7-2	12	TRBJ1-6	ASTISLGGAPLH
TRBV19	10	TRBJ2-7	ASRTGLNEQY
TRBV27	13	TRBJ2-5	ASSPLQGYQETQY
TRBV29-1	13	TRBJ1-1	SVQRDAGESTEAF
TRBV5-4	11	TRBJ2-7	ATRGQGSYEQY
TRBV29-1	13	TRBJ2-7	SVQGREGITYEQY
TRBV5-4	12	TRBJ1-2	ASSNLTGSNGYT
TRBV6-6	13	TRBJ1-6	ASSYVQGHNSPLH